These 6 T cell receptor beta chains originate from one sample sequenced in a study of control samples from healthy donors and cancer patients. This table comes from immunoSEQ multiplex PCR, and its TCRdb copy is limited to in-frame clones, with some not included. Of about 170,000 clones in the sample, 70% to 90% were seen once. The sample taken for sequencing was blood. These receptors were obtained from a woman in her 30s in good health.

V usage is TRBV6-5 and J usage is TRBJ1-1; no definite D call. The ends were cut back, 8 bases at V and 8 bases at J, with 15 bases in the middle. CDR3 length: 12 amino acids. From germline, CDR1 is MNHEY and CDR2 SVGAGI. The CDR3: CASREQSLEAFF. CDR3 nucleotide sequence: TGTGCCAGCCGGGAACAGAGTCTCGAAGCTTTCTTT.

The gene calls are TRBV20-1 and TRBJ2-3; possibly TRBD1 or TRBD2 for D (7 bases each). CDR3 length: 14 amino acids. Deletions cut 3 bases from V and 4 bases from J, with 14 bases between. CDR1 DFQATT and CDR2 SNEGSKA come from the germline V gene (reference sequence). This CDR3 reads CSASGRGLPDTQYF. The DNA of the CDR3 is TGCAGTGCTAGTGGGAGGGGGCTGCCAGATACGCAGTATTTT.

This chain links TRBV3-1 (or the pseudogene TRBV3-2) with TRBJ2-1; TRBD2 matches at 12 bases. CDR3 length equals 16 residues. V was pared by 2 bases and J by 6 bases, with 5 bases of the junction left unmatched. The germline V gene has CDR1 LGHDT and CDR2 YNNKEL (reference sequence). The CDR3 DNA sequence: TGTGCCAGCAGCCAACGGACTAGCGGGACCCCCAATGAGCAGTTCTTC. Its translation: CASSQRTSGTPNEQFF.

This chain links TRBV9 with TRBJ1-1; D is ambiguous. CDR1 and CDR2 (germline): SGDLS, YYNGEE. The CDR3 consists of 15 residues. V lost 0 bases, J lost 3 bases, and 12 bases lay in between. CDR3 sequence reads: CASSVDPQSYTEAFF. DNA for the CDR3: TGTGCCAGCAGCGTAGACCCGCAATCCTACACTGAAGCTTTCTTT.

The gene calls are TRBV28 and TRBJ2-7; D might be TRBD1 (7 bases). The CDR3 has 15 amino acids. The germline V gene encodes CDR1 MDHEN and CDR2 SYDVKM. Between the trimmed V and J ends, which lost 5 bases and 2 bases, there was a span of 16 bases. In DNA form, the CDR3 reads TGTGCCAGCAGTGCGGGACAGCCCGCGACCTACGAGCAGTACTTC. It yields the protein CASSAGQPATYEQYF. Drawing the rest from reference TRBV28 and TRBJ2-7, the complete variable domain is DVKVTQSSRYLVKRTGEKVFLECVQDMDHENMFWYRQDPGLGLRLIYFSYDVKMKEKGDIPEGYSVSREKKERFSLILESASTNQTSMYLCASSAGQPATYEQYFGPGTRLTVT.

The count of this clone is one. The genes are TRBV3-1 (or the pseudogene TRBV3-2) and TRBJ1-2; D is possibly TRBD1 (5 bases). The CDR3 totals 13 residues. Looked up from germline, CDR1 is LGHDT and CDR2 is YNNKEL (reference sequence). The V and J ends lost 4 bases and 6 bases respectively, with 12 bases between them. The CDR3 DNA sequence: TGTGCCAGCAGCCCGGGACGACAGAATGGCTACACCTTC. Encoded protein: CASSPGRQNGYTF.